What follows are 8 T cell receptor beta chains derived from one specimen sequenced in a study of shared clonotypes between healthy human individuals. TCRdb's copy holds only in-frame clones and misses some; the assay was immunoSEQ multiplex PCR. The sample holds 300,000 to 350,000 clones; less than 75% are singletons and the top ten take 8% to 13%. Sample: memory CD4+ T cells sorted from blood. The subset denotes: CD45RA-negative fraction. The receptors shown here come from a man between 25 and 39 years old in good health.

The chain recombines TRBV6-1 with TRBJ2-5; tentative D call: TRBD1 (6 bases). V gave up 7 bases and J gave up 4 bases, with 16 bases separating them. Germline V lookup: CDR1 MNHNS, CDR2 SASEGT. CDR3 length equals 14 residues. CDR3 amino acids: CASNQDRMVETQYF. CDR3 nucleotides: TGTGCCAGCAACCAAGACAGGATGGTAGAGACCCAGTACTTC.

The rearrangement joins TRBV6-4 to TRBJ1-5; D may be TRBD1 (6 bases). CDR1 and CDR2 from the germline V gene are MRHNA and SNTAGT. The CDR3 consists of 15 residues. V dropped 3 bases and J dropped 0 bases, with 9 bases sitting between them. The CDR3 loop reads CASSEDSLSNQPQHF. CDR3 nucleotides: TGTGCCAGCAGTGAGGACAGTCTTAGCAATCAGCCCCAGCATTTT.

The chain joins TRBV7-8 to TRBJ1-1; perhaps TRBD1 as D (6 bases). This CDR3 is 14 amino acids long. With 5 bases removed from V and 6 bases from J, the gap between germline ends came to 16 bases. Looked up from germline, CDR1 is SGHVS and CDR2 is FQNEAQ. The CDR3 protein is CASSQMWGAPEAFF. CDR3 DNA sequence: TGTGCCAGCAGCCAAATGTGGGGGGCCCCTGAAGCTTTCTTT.

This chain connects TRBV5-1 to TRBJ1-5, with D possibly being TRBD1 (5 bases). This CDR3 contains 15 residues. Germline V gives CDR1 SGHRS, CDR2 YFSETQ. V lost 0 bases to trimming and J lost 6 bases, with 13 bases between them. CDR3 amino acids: CASSLAGGIPQPQHF. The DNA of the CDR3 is TGCGCCAGCAGCTTGGCCGGGGGGATCCCTCAGCCCCAGCATTTT.

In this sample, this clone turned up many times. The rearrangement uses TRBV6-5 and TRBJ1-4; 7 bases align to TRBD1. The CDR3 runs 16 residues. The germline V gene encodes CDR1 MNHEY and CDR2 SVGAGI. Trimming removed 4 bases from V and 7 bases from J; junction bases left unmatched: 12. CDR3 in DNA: TGTGCCAGCAGTTCAGAGAACAGGGGAGTGGGTGAAAAACTGTTTTTT. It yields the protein CASSSENRGVGEKLFF.

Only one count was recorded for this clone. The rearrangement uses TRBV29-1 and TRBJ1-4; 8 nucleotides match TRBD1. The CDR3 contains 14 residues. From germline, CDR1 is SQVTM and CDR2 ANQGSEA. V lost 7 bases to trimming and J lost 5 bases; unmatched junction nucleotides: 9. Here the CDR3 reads CSGSGTGPNEKLFF. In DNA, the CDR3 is TGCAGCGGATCTGGGACAGGACCGAATGAAAAACTGTTTTTT.

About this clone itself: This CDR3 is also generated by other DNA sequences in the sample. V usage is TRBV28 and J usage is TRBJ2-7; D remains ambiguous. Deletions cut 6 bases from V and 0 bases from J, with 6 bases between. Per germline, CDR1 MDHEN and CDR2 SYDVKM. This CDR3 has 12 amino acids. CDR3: CASRGSSYEQYF. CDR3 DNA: TGTGCCAGCAGGGGCTCCTCCTACGAGCAGTACTTC.

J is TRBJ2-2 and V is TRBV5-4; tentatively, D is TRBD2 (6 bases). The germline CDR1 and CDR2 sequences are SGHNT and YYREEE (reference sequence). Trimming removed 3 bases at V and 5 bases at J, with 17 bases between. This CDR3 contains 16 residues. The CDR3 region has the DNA TGTGCCAGCAGCTCCCCACGGGGAAGCGGGACCGGGGAGCTGTTTTTT. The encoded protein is CASSSPRGSGTGELFF.